This T cell receptor beta chain came from a study of shared T cell receptors in the human thymus. The V gene end was trimmed by 6 bases and the J gene end by 7 bases; junction bases not matched to a gene: 16. Germline CDR1 KGHSH, CDR2 LQKENI. The CDR3 has 16 residues. This table comes from immunoSEQ multiplex PCR, and its TCRdb copy is limited to in-frame clones, with some not included. The sample yields just under 550,000 clones, around 82% seen once. These data were also reused for a study on human thymus T cells. From that report: Thymus pieces cut out during corrective heart surgery were the tissue that was used. The authors found apparently biased V and J gene usage in thymic and blood repertoires. Related research examined unrelated individuals and reported that their thymic repertoires overlapped highly.

J is TRBJ1-2 and V is TRBV18; 8 bases match TRBD1. The clonotype originates from a boy under two years old with a congenital heart defect. The sample was thymocytes. The CDR3 DNA follows: TGTGCCAGCTCGCGCGAAGTGGACAGGGAAGTGGGTGGCTACACCTTC. It yields the protein CASSREVDREVGGYTF.